This entry is about one TCR beta chain. Some clones are missing from TCRdb's copy, which holds only in-frame ones; the method was immunoSEQ multiplex PCR. The data contain about 180,000 clones, 75% to 90% of them singletons. These data come from a study of blood T cell repertoires in COVID-19. The sample comprised peripheral blood. The clonotype was recovered from a woman between 35 and 50 years old with COVID-19, enrolled during active disease.

CDR3 loop: CASSSDTYGYTF. The CDR3 region has the DNA TGTGCCAGCAGCTCGGACACATATGGCTACACCTTC. J is TRBJ1-2 and V is TRBV6-6; TRBD1 is a possible D gene (5 bases). This CDR3 region has 12 residues. The germline V gene encodes CDR1 MNHNY and CDR2 SVGAGI (reference sequence). V dropped 6 bases and J dropped 5 bases, with 10 bases sitting between them.